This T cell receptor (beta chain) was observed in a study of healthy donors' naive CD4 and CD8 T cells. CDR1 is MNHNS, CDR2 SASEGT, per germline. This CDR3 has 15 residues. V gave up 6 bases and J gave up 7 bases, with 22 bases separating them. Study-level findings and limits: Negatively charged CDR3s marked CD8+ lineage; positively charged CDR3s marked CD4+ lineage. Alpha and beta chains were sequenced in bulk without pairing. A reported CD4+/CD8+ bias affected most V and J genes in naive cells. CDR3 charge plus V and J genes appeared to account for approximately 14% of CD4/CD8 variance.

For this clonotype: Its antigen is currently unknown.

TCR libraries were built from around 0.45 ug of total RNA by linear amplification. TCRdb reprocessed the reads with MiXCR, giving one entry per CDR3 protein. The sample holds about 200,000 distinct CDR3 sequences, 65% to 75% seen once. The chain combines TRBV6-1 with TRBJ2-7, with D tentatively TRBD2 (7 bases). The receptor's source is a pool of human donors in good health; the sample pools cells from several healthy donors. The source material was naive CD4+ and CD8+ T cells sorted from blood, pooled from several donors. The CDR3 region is CASSTSGAGVGEQYF. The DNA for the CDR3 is TGTGCCAGCAGCACCTCGGGGGCGGGAGTGGGGGAGCAGTACTTC.